This T cell receptor beta chain came from a study of response to subunit inactivated influenza vaccine (dated by TCRdb to the late 2010s). General notes on the study: The study used deep quantitative T cell receptor repertoire profiling to track responses to a trivalent subunit inactivated influenza vaccine.

CDR1 and CDR2 (MNHNS, SASEGT) derive from the germline V gene. The CDR3 sequence holds 13 residues, the cysteine and phenylalanine included. The read is trimmed to its CDR3 DNA, 39 bases read in frame from base 1. Clipping removes 8 bases from V and 2 bases from J, with 5 as the unmatched junction base count. Turning to this clonotype: Its antigen remains unidentified. Base qualities are missing; no much larger clone stands one base away.

Results the study describes overall, beyond this receptor: The authors proposed that each seasonal influenza vaccination may bring in only a limited number of new T cells.

The library relied on RT-PCR. For sequencing, an Illumina HiSeq 2500 was employed. Using fastp trimming at Q25 and MiXCR clonotype assembly, TCRdb reanalyzed the public sequencing data and kept in-frame beta chains. Rows with a matching CDR3 protein are joined into one entry that keeps the most common DNA and genes. In all, the sample holds 500,000 or so distinct CDR3 sequences, and more than 15% of those were seen once. The ten largest clones represent 3% to 3.5% of the sample. The sequence came from a man between 50 and 70 years old who received an inactivated influenza vaccine. Donor details come from another sample of the same person, matched by shared clones. The sequences come from CD4+ T cells sorted from PBMCs, collected around 25 months after vaccination. This chain is built from TRBV6-1 and TRBJ2-7; TRBD2 fits 8 bases in the junction. The nucleotide sequence reads as follows: TGTGCCAGCCAGCGGGGGAGACCCTACGAGCAGTACTTC. It encodes CASQRGRPYEQYF.